The 21 T cell receptor beta chains below were found in one sample sequenced in a study of blood T cells in healthy people across ages. A J-beta primer mix and a sample-barcoded 5' primer were used in a second PCR of roughly 6 to 12 cycles. TCRdb reanalysed the 5' RACE reads using MiXCR and keeps one entry per CDR3 protein. The sample consists of under 2 million distinct CDR3 sequences, almost 35% of them appearing once. Sequencing used blood. These TCRs come from a woman in her 30s in good health.

The chain uses TRBV13 and TRBJ1-2, with no clear D. The CDR3 totals 12 residues. The V gene lost 5 bases and the J gene lost 8 bases, with 12 bases spanning the gap. Germline loops: CDR1 PRHDT, CDR2 FYEKMQ (reference sequence). CDR3 region: CASSPGIGGYTF. The CDR3 DNA reads as TGTGCCAGCAGCCCGGGGATCGGCGGCTACACCTTC.

This clonotype was recorded only once. V gene TRBV6-6 combines with J gene TRBJ2-3, with D tentatively TRBD2 (5 bases). This CDR3 comprises 17 residues. The V gene's germline CDR1 is MNHNY and CDR2 SVGAGI (reference sequence). Trimming stripped 5 bases from V and 4 bases from J, with 22 bases between. This chain's CDR3 is CASSPTQLGADADTQYF. The CDR3 region has the DNA TGTGCCAGCAGTCCGACGCAACTAGGCGCCGATGCAGATACGCAGTATTTT.

With respect to this clonotype: The junction differs from germline at one of its ends, possibly a read error. The chain couples TRBV5-1 to TRBJ2-7, with D tentatively TRBD2 (7 bases). The CDR3 runs to 15 residues. Germline CDR1 is SGHRS and CDR2 is YFSETQ. As DNA, the CDR3 is TGCGCCAGCAGCTTGGTACAGGGAGGGTATCATGAGCGGTACTTC. It yields the protein CASSLVQGGYHERYF.

V usage is TRBV27 and J usage is TRBJ2-5, with D unresolved. The V gene's germline CDR1 is MNHEY and CDR2 SMNVEV (reference sequence). V was cut by 6 bases and J by 1 base, with 12 bases left in between. The CDR3 consists of 14 residues. The CDR3 loop reads CASRQEASQETQYF. CDR3 DNA: TGTGCCAGCAGGCAGGAAGCTTCCCAAGAGACCCAGTACTTC.

V gene TRBV5-4 combines with J gene TRBJ2-6; D unclear. CDR1 is SGHNT, CDR2 YYREEE, per germline (reference sequence). There are 13 residues in the CDR3. V shed 6 bases and J shed 4 bases, with 8 bases lying between them. The CDR3 reads CASNLVGANVLTF. The CDR3 DNA follows: TGTGCCAGCAACCTCGTAGGGGCCAACGTCCTGACTTTC.

The table lists this clonotype with many counts. The chain has TRBV4-1 and TRBJ2-7, with D tentatively TRBD1 or TRBD2 (5 bases each). V was cut by 1 base and J by 3 bases, with 10 bases left in between. Germline loops: CDR1 MGHRA, CDR2 YSYEKL. The CDR3 contains 14 residues. DNA for the CDR3: TGCGCCAGCAGCCAAGTCGGGGCCCTCTACGAGCAGTACTTC. It is translated as CASSQVGALYEQYF.

Concerning this clonotype itself: Possible read error: a much larger clone is one base away. The rearrangement uses TRBV28 and TRBJ2-7; tentative D call: TRBD1 (5 bases). This CDR3 comprises 12 residues. Germline CDR1 reads MDHEN; CDR2 reads SYDVKM. The CDR3 bases are TGTGTCAGCAGTTTCAGGGCTTACGAGCAGTACTTC. It encodes CVSSFRAYEQYF.

This clonotype was detected only a few times. The CDR3 protein is CASITPGQGVSGYTF. CDR3 sequence (DNA): TGTGCCAGCATCACCCCGGGACAGGGGGTCTCTGGCTACACCTTC. The gene calls are TRBV12-3 or TRBV12-4 and TRBJ1-2; the match to TRBD1 covers 11 bases. The CDR3 is 15 amino acids. Trimming took 7 bases from V and 7 from J; bases not matched to a gene: 11.

This clonotype came up a few times. Germline and junction disagree at one end, which may indicate a read error. The gene calls are TRBV5-1 and TRBJ1-1; D is uncertain. Germline V gene sequence: CDR1 SGHRS, CDR2 YFSETQ. The CDR3 is 14 residues long. The CDR3 DNA is TGCGCCAGCAGCTTGGAGGTCATGAACACTGGAGCTTTCTTT. Translated: CASSLEVMNTGAFF.

This clonotype appeared a single time. The V gene is TRBV20-1, the J gene TRBJ2-1, with 9 bases fitting TRBD1. The CDR3 has 15 amino acids. J lost 3 bases, V lost 5 bases, and 8 bases had no gene match. Germline lookup yields CDR1 DFQATT and CDR2 SNEGSKA (reference sequence). CDR3 residues: CSAFHRTGVYNEQFF. The DNA of the CDR3 is TGCAGTGCTTTCCATCGGACAGGGGTCTACAATGAGCAGTTCTTC.

In its sample, this clonotype was seen a few times. CDR3 bases: TGCAGTGCTAGATTGGACAGCTCCTACGAGCAGTACTTC. Translated: CSARLDSSYEQYF. This chain joins TRBV20-1 and TRBJ2-7; TRBD1 is a possible D gene (6 bases). This CDR3 has 13 residues. Germline values: CDR1 DFQATT, CDR2 SNEGSKA (reference sequence). The germline V and J ends were trimmed by 2 bases and 0 bases, with 8 bases remaining between them.

This clonotype was found a few times. The chain has TRBV6-5 and TRBJ2-7, with D tentatively TRBD2 (6 bases). The V end was cut by 6 bases, the J end by 6 bases, with 12 bases between. The germline CDR1 and CDR2 sequences are MNHEY and SVGAGI. The length of the CDR3 is 12 residues. The CDR3 nucleotides read TGTGCCAGCAGGAGAACTAGCAGCGAGCAGTACTTC. Translated: CASRRTSSEQYF.

In regard to this clonotype: The junction differs from germline at one of its ends, possibly a read error. CDR3: CSVVRDTLHTDAQYF. The CDR3, as DNA: TGCAGCGTTGTTCGGGACACACTGCACACAGATGCGCAGTATTTT. The V gene is TRBV29-1, the J gene TRBJ2-3; weak D call: TRBD1 (6 bases). The CDR3 is 15 residues long. The germline CDR1 and CDR2 sequences are SQVTM and ANQGSEA.

J is TRBJ2-7 and V is TRBV5-1; 9 positions match TRBD2. CDR1 and CDR2 from the germline V gene are SGHRS and YFSETQ. This CDR3 is built from 15 residues. With V trimmed by 1 base and J by 7 bases, 9 bases remained unmatched. CDR3: CASSLTSGFTGEQYF. In DNA form, the CDR3 reads TGCGCCAGCAGCTTGACTAGCGGGTTCACCGGGGAGCAGTACTTC.

This clonotype was counted only a few times. The V gene is TRBV6-2 or TRBV6-3, the J gene TRBJ2-7, with D possibly TRBD2 on 5 matching bases. The germline gives CDR1 MNHEY, CDR2 SVGEGT. V gave up 2 bases and J gave up 4 bases, with 15 bases separating them. The CDR3 has 15 amino acids. The CDR3 loop reads CASSYGPTGWYEQYF. The CDR3 DNA reads as TGTGCCAGCAGTTACGGGCCCACGGGGTGGTACGAGCAGTACTTC.

This clonotype has only a few counts. The chain joins TRBV27 to TRBJ2-7, with TRBD2 as a possible D gene (5 bases). In germline, CDR1 is MNHEY, CDR2 SMNVEV (reference sequence). The CDR3 length is 15 residues. Trimming cost V 2 bases and J 2 bases, with 13 bases left between them. CDR3 in amino acids: CASSLQAPGAYEQYF. CDR3 nucleotide sequence: TGTGCCAGCAGTTTACAGGCACCCGGGGCCTACGAGCAGTACTTC.

In its sample, this clonotype was seen many times. This sequence joins TRBV29-1 and TRBJ2-6; tentatively, D is TRBD1 or TRBD2 (5 bases each). Per germline, CDR1 SQVTM and CDR2 ANQGSEA. The V end lost 1 base, the J end lost 2 bases, and 12 bases lay between the germline ends. This CDR3 region has 16 residues. The CDR3: CSVEARGRAGANVLTF. For the CDR3, the DNA is TGCAGCGTTGAAGCGAGGGGCAGGGCTGGGGCCAACGTCCTGACTTTC.

V usage is TRBV7-2 and J usage is TRBJ2-1; possible D gene TRBD2, 5 bases. In germline, CDR1 is SGHTA, CDR2 FQGNSA. V gave up 2 bases and J gave up 8 bases, with 10 bases separating them. The CDR3 sequence is 13 residues long. The DNA for the CDR3 is TGTGCCAGCAGCTTAATGATCGGGGATGAGCAGTTCTTC. This gives the protein CASSLMIGDEQFF.

V gene TRBV6-5 combines with J gene TRBJ2-6; 8 bases are shared with TRBD1. The germline V gene encodes CDR1 MNHEY and CDR2 SVGAGI. The J segment lost 0 bases and the V segment lost 2 bases, leaving 3 bases of the junction unmatched. CDR3 size: 17 residues. The CDR3 sequence: CASSYRTGTSGANVLTF. The DNA of the CDR3 is TGTGCCAGCAGTTACCGGACAGGGACCTCTGGGGCCAACGTCCTGACTTTC.

As regards this clonotype: Its ends do not fully match the called genes, so a read error is possible. This chain uses TRBV5-1 with TRBJ1-2, with TRBD1 as a possible D gene (6 bases). In germline, CDR1 is SGHRS, CDR2 YFSETQ. CDR3 length: 14 amino acids. Here the CDR3 DNA reads TGTGCCAGCTCACTCAATCAGGGGAACTATGGCTACACCTTC. Translation: CASSLNQGNYGYTF.

This clonotype showed up just a few times. The chain has TRBV11-2 and TRBJ2-3; D unclear. Germline V gene lookup returns CDR1 SGHAT and CDR2 FQNNGV. V dropped 1 base and J dropped 1 base, with 9 bases sitting between them. The CDR3 has 15 residues. In nucleotides, the CDR3 is TGTGCCAGCAGCTTAGCCTTGACTGGCACAGATACGCAGTATTTT. Protein sequence: CASSLALTGTDTQYF.